Listed below are T cell receptor beta chains from one sample, sequenced in a study of control samples from healthy donors and cancer patients. Measured with immunoSEQ multiplex PCR; TCRdb has only the in-frame clones, and not every one. The table has some 74,000 clones, approximately 94% seen once. The specimen was blood. Every receptor here comes from a woman aged 25-40 years in good health. Both conserved end residues are part of each CDR3. Fields, in order: D gene, V gene, J gene, CDR3 protein, CDR3 DNA. D genes are given only for firm matches.

>-|TRBV6-5|TRBJ1-1
CASSYTRGWGTEAFF
TGTGCCAGCAGTTACACCCGGGGTTGGGGCACTGAAGCTTTCTTT
>-|TRBV19|TRBJ1-5
CASSPRGTSNQPQHF
TGTGCCAGTAGTCCCCGGGGGACCTCAAATCAGCCCCAGCATTTT
>-|TRBV20-1|TRBJ1-3
CSVGAGNTIYF
TGCAGTGTGGGGGCGGGAAACACCATATATTTT
>-|TRBV15|TRBJ1-1
CATRDGWDTEAFF
TGTGCCACCCGCGACGGGTGGGACACTGAAGCTTTCTTT
>-|TRBV7-2|TRBJ1-1
CASSPSGGNTEAFF
TGTGCCAGCAGCCCAAGTGGGGGGAACACTGAAGCTTTCTTT
>-|TRBV18|TRBJ2-5
CASSPDQQETQYF
TGTGCCAGCTCACCAGACCAACAAGAGACCCAGTACTTC
>-|TRBV7-8|TRBJ1-5
CASSLDLAQPFTQHF
TGTGCCAGCAGCTTAGATCTCGCGCAGCCCTTCACCCAGCATTTT
>TRBD2|TRBV4-1|TRBJ2-3
CASNRGGEGGLRDTQYF
TGCGCCAGCAACCGAGGCGGGGAGGGAGGCCTGAGAGATACGCAGTATTTT
>-|TRBV12-3/TRBV12-4|TRBJ2-1
CASASGPYNEQFF
TGTGCCAGCGCCTCAGGGCCCTACAATGAGCAGTTCTTC
>TRBD1|TRBV13|TRBJ1-5
CASSWTGVGGNQPQHF
TGTGCCAGCAGCTGGACAGGAGTTGGGGGCAATCAGCCCCAGCATTTT
>-|TRBV12-3/TRBV12-4|TRBJ1-2
CASRRRGRGGYTF
TGTGCCAGCAGGAGGAGGGGTAGAGGTGGCTACACCTTC
>-|TRBV20-1|TRBJ2-7
CSAVQPYEQYF
TGCAGTGCAGTTCAGCCCTACGAGCAGTACTTC
>-|TRBV18|TRBJ1-4
CASSPPVREGEKLFF
TGTGCCAGCTCACCACCGGTCAGGGAAGGTGAAAAACTGTTTTTT
>TRBD2|TRBV6-1|TRBJ2-1
CASSGLAGGPRSYNEQFF
TGTGCCAGCAGTGGACTAGCGGGGGGCCCCCGCTCCTACAATGAGCAGTTCTTC
>TRBD1|TRBV4-1|TRBJ1-2
CASSQPGQAGYGYTF
TGCGCCAGCAGCCAGCCGGGACAGGCGGGCTATGGCTACACCTTC
>-|TRBV7-9|TRBJ1-2
CASSRDSNTIYGYTF
TGTGCCAGCAGCCGTGACAGCAACACCATCTATGGCTACACCTTC
>-|TRBV27|TRBJ2-3
CASSRVRTVSTDTQYF
TGTGCCAGCAGTCGCGTTCGGACAGTGAGCACAGATACGCAGTATTTT
>-|TRBV4-2|TRBJ1-1
CASSQGQLNTEAFF
TGTGCCAGCAGCCAAGGACAGCTGAACACTGAAGCTTTCTTT
>-|TRBV21-1|TRBJ1-5
CASSNSVGVGNQPQHF
-
>-|TRBV30|TRBJ2-5
CAWSVRGVQETQYF
TGTGCCTGGAGTGTACGTGGTGTCCAAGAGACCCAGTACTTC
>TRBD1|TRBV3-1/TRBV3-2|TRBJ1-5
CASSPGTVNQPQHF
TGTGCCAGCAGCCCCGGGACAGTCAATCAGCCCCAGCATTTT
>-|TRBV7-9|TRBJ1-1
CASSSRVLGVYTEAFF
TGTGCCAGCAGCTCTCGTGTGCTGGGGGTTTACACTGAAGCTTTCTTT
>TRBD2|TRBV14|TRBJ2-1
CASSQTPGLAGGHLHNEQFF
TGTGCCAGCAGCCAAACCCCGGGACTAGCGGGGGGGCATCTCCACAATGAGCAGTTCTTC
>-|TRBV29-1|TRBJ1-1
CSVLPLTVNTEAFF
TGCAGCGTCCTGCCACTGACGGTGAACACTGAAGCTTTCTTT
>-|TRBV14|TRBJ2-7
CASSQDLVADEQYF
TGTGCCAGCAGCCAAGATCTCGTGGCGGACGAGCAGTACTTC
>-|TRBV28|TRBJ2-2
CASRRTLRAASTGELFF
TGTGCCAGCAGACGGACTCTCAGGGCTGCGAGCACCGGGGAGCTGTTTTTT
>-|TRBV27|TRBJ2-7
CASSSFYEQYF
TGTGCCAGCAGTTCCTTCTACGAGCAGTACTTC
>-|TRBV6-1|TRBJ1-5
CASSEQEATAQHF
TGTGCCAGCAGTGAACAGGAGGCCACAGCCCAGCATTTT
>-|TRBV29-1|TRBJ2-5
CSVEKSRETQYF
TGCAGCGTTGAAAAATCCCGGGAGACCCAGTACTTC
>-|TRBV6-4|TRBJ2-3
CASRETGTDTQYF
TGTGCCAGCAGAGAGACAGGCACAGATACGCAGTATTTT
>-|TRBV19|TRBJ1-1
CASEPVGTYYMNTEAFF
TGTGCCAGTGAACCGGTCGGGACTTACTACATGAACACTGAAGCTTTCTTT
>-|TRBV19|TRBJ1-6
CATSVGGRNSPLHF
TGTGCCACCAGCGTTGGGGGCAGGAATTCACCCCTCCACTTT
>TRBD1|TRBV28|TRBJ1-6
CASSLRDRTSPLHF
TGTGCCAGCAGTCTCCGGGACAGGACTTCACCCCTCCACTTT
>-|TRBV12-3/TRBV12-4|TRBJ2-1
CASGGARNEQFF
TGTGCCAGCGGGGGGGCGCGGAATGAGCAGTTCTTC
>TRBD1|TRBV27|TRBJ1-5
CASSLTGPGNQPQHF
TGTGCCAGCAGTCTGACAGGGCCGGGCAATCAGCCCCAGCATTTT